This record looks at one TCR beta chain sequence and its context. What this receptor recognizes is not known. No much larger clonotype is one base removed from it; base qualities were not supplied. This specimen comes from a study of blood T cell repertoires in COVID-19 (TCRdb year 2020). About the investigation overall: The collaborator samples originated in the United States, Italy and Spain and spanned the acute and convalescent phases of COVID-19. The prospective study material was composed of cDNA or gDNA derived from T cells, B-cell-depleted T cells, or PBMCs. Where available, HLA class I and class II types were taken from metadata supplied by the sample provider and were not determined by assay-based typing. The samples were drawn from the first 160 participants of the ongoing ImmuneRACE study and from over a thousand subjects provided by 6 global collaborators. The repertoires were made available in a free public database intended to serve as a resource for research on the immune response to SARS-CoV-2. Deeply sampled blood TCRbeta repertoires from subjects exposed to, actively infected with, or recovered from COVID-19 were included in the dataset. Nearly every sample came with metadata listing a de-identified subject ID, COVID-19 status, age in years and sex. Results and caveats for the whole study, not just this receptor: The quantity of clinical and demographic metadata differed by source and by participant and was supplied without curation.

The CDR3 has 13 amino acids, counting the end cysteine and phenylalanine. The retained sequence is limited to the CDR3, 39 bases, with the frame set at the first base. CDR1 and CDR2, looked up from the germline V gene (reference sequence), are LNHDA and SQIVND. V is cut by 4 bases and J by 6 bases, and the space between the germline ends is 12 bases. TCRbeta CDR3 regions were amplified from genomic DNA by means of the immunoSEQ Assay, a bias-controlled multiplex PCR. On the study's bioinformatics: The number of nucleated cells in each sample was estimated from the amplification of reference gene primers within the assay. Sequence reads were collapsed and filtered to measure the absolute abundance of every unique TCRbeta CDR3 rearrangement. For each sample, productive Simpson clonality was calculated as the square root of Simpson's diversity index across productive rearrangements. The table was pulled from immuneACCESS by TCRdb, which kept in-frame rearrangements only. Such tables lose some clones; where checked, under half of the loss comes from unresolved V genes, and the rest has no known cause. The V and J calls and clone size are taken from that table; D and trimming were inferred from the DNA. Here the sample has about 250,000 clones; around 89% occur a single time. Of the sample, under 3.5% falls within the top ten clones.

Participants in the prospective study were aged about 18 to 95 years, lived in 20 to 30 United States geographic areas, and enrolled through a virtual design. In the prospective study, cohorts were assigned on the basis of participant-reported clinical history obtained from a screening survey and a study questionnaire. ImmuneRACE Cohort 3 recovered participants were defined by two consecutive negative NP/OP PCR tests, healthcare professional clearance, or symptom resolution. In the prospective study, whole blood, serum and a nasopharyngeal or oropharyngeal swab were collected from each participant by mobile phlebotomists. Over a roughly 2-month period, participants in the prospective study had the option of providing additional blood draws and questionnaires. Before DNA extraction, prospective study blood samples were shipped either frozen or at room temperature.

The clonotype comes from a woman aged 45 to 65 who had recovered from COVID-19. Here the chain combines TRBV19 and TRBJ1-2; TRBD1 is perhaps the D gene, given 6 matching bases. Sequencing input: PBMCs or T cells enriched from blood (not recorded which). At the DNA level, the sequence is TGTGCCAGTAGTAACACAGGGTTGGATGGCTACACCTTC. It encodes CASSNTGLDGYTF.